The present TCR beta chain was sequenced within a study of T cell clonotyping in hematopoietic cell transplantation (dated by TCRdb to the early 2020s). As for the study more broadly: The study collected around 130 blood samples from 35 consecutive transplant recipients and their related donors. Patients were recruited between 2015 and 2017 and followed until late 2020 or death.

Study-wide conclusions, independent of this receptor: Overlap with donor repertoires was found for only a small fraction of recipient repertoires, with over 97% found to appear de novo at the given depth. Sample size was limited, and cells were not sorted, so CD4 and CD8 repertoire contributions could not be separated. After transplant, TCR diversity in recipients dropped, and pathologically expanded clonotypes increased progressively from day 30 to day 180. Donor and pretransplant recipient Inverse Simpson Index values predicted broader posttransplant TCR repertoire diversity.

As for this clone: Its antigen remains unidentified. No qualities accompany the bases; no much larger clone lies one base away.

This sample's time point label indicates: 100 days after allo-HCT. Recipient blood was collected about 28 days before transplant and at days 30, 100 and 180 after transplant. Nuclei Lysis Solution was used to extract genomic DNA from fresh or cryopreserved unfractionated peripheral blood mononuclear cells. The CDR1 and CDR2 encoded by the germline V gene are MGHDK and SYGVNS. The CDR3 numbers 14 residues from cysteine through phenylalanine. The DNA shown is the 42-base CDR3, in frame from base 1. V drops 4 bases and J drops 6 bases, leaving 12 bases in between. With the immunoSEQ assay, which is a bias-controlled multiplex PCR relying on V- and J-specific primers, TCR beta CDR3 regions were amplified from genomic DNA. A proprietary barcode and Illumina adapter sequences were added to the CDR3 amplicons in a second PCR step. CDR3 libraries were sequenced on an Illumina MiSeq instrument. Turning to the authors' computational methods: Export and quality control were performed with immunoSEQ Analyzer 3.0, and downstream analyses were performed with R Bioconductor and Immunarch. Repertoire metrics were calculated using only productive rearrangements within the normalized downsampled data set. In the normalized cohort, a clonotype counted as pathologically expanded if the clonotype was larger than 5 templates. Repertoire diversity was measured with the Inverse Simpson Index. To capture all clonotypes, CMV-specificity analyses were performed on the non-normalized data set. The clones in this table, taken by TCRdb from immuneACCESS, are in-frame only. Not every clone is retained; where verified, under half of the shortfall comes from an unresolved V gene, and the cause of the rest is unknown. That table supplies the V and J calls and clone size; D and trimming were determined from the DNA. In this sample the table shows 6,000 or so clones, roughly 93% of which occur a single time. The top ten clonotypes cover roughly two fifths of the sample.

The chain uses TRBV25-1 and TRBJ1-4, and the D gene may be TRBD1, 6 bases matching. This specimen consisted of peripheral blood mononuclear cells, obtained 100 days after allogeneic stem cell transplant. The source is a female patient aged 50-65 years who had an allogeneic stem cell transplant from a related donor, so the T cells may come from the graft donor. Some clones in this sample may be carry-over from other donors' samples. The bases read TGTGCCAGCAGTGGCGTTGGGGGCTATGAAAAACTGTTTTTT. Translated, it gives CASSGVGGYEKLFF.